The 30 T cell receptor beta chains given below trace back to one sample, sequenced in a study of CD8 T cells in Susac syndrome. An amount of RNA that ranged from 0.5 to 1 ug was reverse transcribed with random hexamers. TCRdb reanalysed the immunoSEQ multiplex PCR reads using MiXCR and keeps one entry per CDR3 protein. The table lists approximately 220,000 distinct CDR3 sequences, just under 95% of them singletons. The specimen sequenced was CD4+ T cells from PBMCs. These receptors came from a human donor with multiple sclerosis.

This sequence joins TRBV5-1 and TRBJ2-1; possibly TRBD1 for D (6 bases). In germline, CDR1 is SGHRS, CDR2 YFSETQ. The CDR3 runs to 12 residues. The ends were cut back, 4 bases at V and 7 bases at J, with 9 bases in the middle. CDR3 sequence reads: CASSVGQNEQFF. In nucleotides, the CDR3 is TGCGCCAGCAGCGTAGGACAGAATGAGCAGTTCTTC.

This chain uses TRBV29-1 with TRBJ1-1; TRBD1 matches at 7 bases. J lost 1 base, V lost 7 bases, and 9 bases had no gene match. CDR1 is SQVTM and CDR2 is ANQGSEA in the germline V gene. The CDR3 length is 14 residues. CDR3 in amino acids: CSALDRVGNTEAFF. In DNA, the CDR3 is TGCAGCGCCCTTGACAGGGTCGGGAACACTGAAGCTTTCTTT.

The chain's CDR3 is CASSKEGFLGPQHF. The CDR3 coding sequence is TGTGCCAGCAGCAAAGAGGGCTTTCTGGGTCCCCAGCATTTT. The rearrangement uses TRBV21-1 and TRBJ1-5. TRBV21-1 is a pseudogene locus. This CDR3 is built from 14 residues.

The chain has TRBV6-1 and TRBJ2-7, with 9 nucleotides matching TRBD2. This CDR3 has 16 residues. V dropped 7 bases and J dropped 0; count of bases not matched to a gene: 10. Germline loops: CDR1 MNHNS, CDR2 SASEGT. CDR3 protein: CASTTQLAGSSYEQYV. The CDR3 DNA follows: TGTGCCAGCACCACCCAACTAGCGGGCAGCTCCTACGAGCAGTACGTC.

The chain has TRBV6-5 and TRBJ1-3; D unclear. The CDR3 runs 12 residues. In germline, CDR1 is MNHEY, CDR2 SVGAGI. With 7 bases removed from V and 7 bases from J, the gap between germline ends came to 11 bases. CDR3 residues: CASKSWTNTIYF. The CDR3 DNA reads TGTGCCAGCAAGTCCTGGACGAACACCATATATTTT.

This chain connects TRBV25-1 to TRBJ2-5; D gene ambiguous. Germline V lookup: CDR1 MGHDK, CDR2 SYGVNS. The CDR3 runs 18 residues. The germline V and J ends were trimmed by 1 base and 5 bases, with 23 bases remaining between them. The DNA of the CDR3 is TGTGCCAGCAGTGAATTTATCTCCAGCCAAACCCTCGGGGAGACCCAGTACTTC. Translating it yields CASSEFISSQTLGETQYF.

V is TRBV5-1 and J is TRBJ2-1, with no clear D. Per the germline V gene, CDR1 is SGHRS and CDR2 is YFSETQ. The CDR3 loop spans 12 amino acids. V was trimmed by 2 bases and J by 7 bases, leaving 7 bases between them. CDR3 nucleotide sequence: TGCGCCAGCAGCTTCCAGAAGAATGAGCAGTTCTTC. This encodes CASSFQKNEQFF.

The chain is built from TRBV6-5 and TRBJ2-3; D is tentatively TRBD1 or TRBD2 (5 bases each). CDR1 is MNHEY and CDR2 is SVGAGI in the germline V gene. This CDR3 contains 14 residues. Trimming took off 5 bases at V and 4 bases at J, with 13 bases between the two ends. In DNA, the CDR3 is TGTGCCAGCAGTCGAGGGGTTAGGGCAGATACGCAGTATTTT. Translation gives CASSRGVRADTQYF.

The J gene is TRBJ2-5, the V gene TRBV5-4; TRBD2 aligns across 8 bases. Trimming removed 4 bases from V and 5 bases from J; junction bases left unmatched: 7. In germline, CDR1 is SGHNT, CDR2 YYREEE (reference sequence). The CDR3 is 14 amino acids. The CDR3 is CASSHQREGETQYF. The CDR3 DNA follows: TGTGCCAGCAGCCATCAACGGGAGGGGGAGACCCAGTACTTC.

This rearrangement joins TRBV3-1 to TRBJ1-5, with D uncertain. The ends were cut back, 0 bases at V and 7 bases at J, with 10 bases in the middle. CDR1 and CDR2 from the germline V gene are LGHDT and YNNKEL (reference sequence). CDR3 length equals 14 residues. The CDR3 bases are TGTGCCAGCAGCCAAGATCCGGGCCGGCAGCCCCAGCATTTT. Its protein is CASSQDPGRQPQHF.

This clonotype was picked up a small number of times. This chain joins TRBV3-1 and TRBJ1-1; possibly TRBD1 for D (5 bases). Germline CDR1 is LGHDT and CDR2 is YNNKEL (reference sequence). Between the trimmed V and J ends, which lost 8 bases and 1 base, there was a span of 14 bases. CDR3 length: 14 residues. This chain's CDR3 is CASSQGVRNTEAFF. The CDR3 coding sequence is TGTGCCAGCTCTCAAGGGGTAAGGAACACTGAAGCTTTCTTT.

The chain links TRBV27 to TRBJ1-2; 9 bases align to TRBD1. CDR1 and CDR2 from the germline V gene are MNHEY and SMNVEV (reference sequence). The trim removed 5 bases at V and 2 bases at J, leaving 9 bases unmatched. The CDR3 contains 16 residues. The CDR3 DNA reads as TGTGCCAGCAGTCACCTGCGGACAGGGGAAAACTATGGCTACACCTTC. Translated, it gives CASSHLRTGENYGYTF.

The chain combines TRBV7-9 with TRBJ2-5; 8 bases align to TRBD2. J lost 5 bases, V lost 6 bases, and 8 bases had no gene match. This CDR3 spans 14 amino acids. Germline CDR1 SEHNR, CDR2 FQNEAQ (reference sequence). The CDR3 region has the DNA TGTGCCAGCAGTCATGCGGGGGGCCCGGAGACCCAGTACTTC. Its protein product is CASSHAGGPETQYF. Full variable domain (rest looked up from reference TRBV7-9 and TRBJ2-5): DTGVSQNPRHKITKRGQNVTFRCDPISEHNRLYWYRQTLGQGPEFLTYFQNEAQLEKSRLLSDRFSAERPKGSFSTLEIQRTEQGDSAMYLCASSHAGGPETQYFGPGTRLLVL.

The chain links TRBV14 to TRBJ2-1, with 8 bases lining up with TRBD2. The CDR3 is 14 amino acids. V lost 6 bases and J lost 8; bases outside the gene matches: 9. Germline CDR1 SGHDN, CDR2 FVKESK. The CDR3 here is CASRNSGAGDEQFF. DNA for the CDR3: TGTGCCAGCAGGAATAGCGGGGCCGGGGATGAGCAGTTCTTC.

The rearrangement joins TRBV12-3 or TRBV12-4 to TRBJ2-1; D may be TRBD2 (5 bases). Trimming took off 8 bases at V and 0 bases at J, with 17 bases between the two ends. The CDR3 is 16 amino acids. The CDR3 protein is CASQVGSSGSYNEQFF. CDR3 nucleotide sequence: TGTGCCAGCCAAGTAGGGAGCTCGGGCTCCTACAATGAGCAGTTCTTC.

The V gene is TRBV29-1, the J gene TRBJ1-1; no reliable D call. Between the trimmed V and J ends, which lost 1 base and 1 base, there was a span of 16 bases. CDR3 size: 16 residues. The germline CDR1 and CDR2 sequences are SQVTM and ANQGSEA. CDR3 in DNA: TGCAGCGTTGAAGGGTCCAGTAAAGTCCGGAACACTGAAGCTTTCTTT. It codes for CSVEGSSKVRNTEAFF.

The rearrangement joins TRBV30 to TRBJ2-1; D could derive from TRBD1 or TRBD2 (5 bases each). CDR1 and CDR2 from the germline V gene are GTSNPN and SVGIG (reference sequence). The length of the CDR3 is 14 residues. V lost 5 bases, J lost 0 bases, and 11 bases lay in between. This CDR3 reads CAWGGPSSYNEQFF. CDR3 bases: TGTGCCTGGGGGGGACCGAGCTCCTACAATGAGCAGTTCTTC.

The V and J genes are TRBV30 and TRBJ2-2; D gene unclear. V gave up 2 bases and J gave up 0 bases, with 7 bases separating them. Germline CDR1 is GTSNPN and CDR2 is SVGIG (reference sequence). There are 14 residues in the CDR3. The CDR3 DNA is TGTGCCTGGAGTACCTACCCGAACACCGGGGAGCTGTTTTTT. Residues: CAWSTYPNTGELFF.

The rearrangement links TRBV3-1 to TRBJ2-1, with D perhaps being TRBD1 or TRBD2 (7 bases each). Deletions cut 4 bases from V and 4 bases from J, with 17 bases between. The CDR3 totals 16 residues. CDR1 LGHDT and CDR2 YNNKEL come from the germline V gene (reference sequence). The CDR3 bases are TGTGCCAGCAGCCGCACAGGGGAGGGTCCTTACAATGAGCAGTTCTTC. This codes for CASSRTGEGPYNEQFF.

CDR3 DNA: TGTGCCAGCAGTTCTCTGGATAATCAGCCCCAGCATTTT. Protein product: CASSSLDNQPQHF. The chain couples TRBV12-3 or TRBV12-4 to TRBJ1-5; D uncertain. V lost 4 bases to trimming and J lost 4 bases, with 8 bases between them. This CDR3 has 13 amino acids.

J is TRBJ2-7 and V is TRBV20-1, with D possibly TRBD2 on 7 matching bases. Trimming pared 7 bases from V and 2 bases from J, leaving 15 bases between. The CDR3 length is 13 residues. Germline loops: CDR1 DFQATT, CDR2 SNEGSKA (reference sequence). The CDR3 DNA reads TGCAGTGGGTTAGGGGGGGTGACCTACGAGCAGTACTTC. Translating gives CSGLGGVTYEQYF.

The rearrangement joins TRBV6-6 to TRBJ1-1; a weak D match, TRBD1 (6 bases). V lost 4 bases to trimming and J lost 0 bases, with 15 bases between them. The V gene's germline CDR1 is MNHNY and CDR2 SVGAGI (reference sequence). This CDR3 has 16 residues. CDR3 loop: CASSSDRFSLNTEAFF. Written as DNA, the CDR3 is TGTGCCAGCAGTTCCGACAGGTTTTCCTTGAACACTGAAGCTTTCTTT.

The chain has TRBV9 and TRBJ2-7, with 12 bases identical to TRBD2. Germline V CDR1 and CDR2: SGDLS, YYNGEE. Losses at the gene ends were 4 bases for V and 7 bases for J; bases not matched to a gene: 15. The CDR3 has 17 residues. The CDR3 region is CASSPLLGLAGIEEQYF. The CDR3 nucleotides read TGTGCCAGCAGCCCCCTCCTCGGACTAGCGGGGATCGAAGAGCAGTACTTC.

The chain carries TRBV4-1 and TRBJ1-6; D is uncertain. V lost 1 base and J 13 bases, leaving 8 bases between the germline ends. From germline, CDR1 is MGHRA and CDR2 YSYEKL. This CDR3 comprises 12 residues. The CDR3 bases are TGCGCCAGCAGCCAAGGTGTCTGGCCCCTCCACTTT. It codes for CASSQGVWPLHF.

The V and J genes are TRBV5-1 and TRBJ2-2; no firm D call. CDR3 size: 13 residues. Germline CDR1 reads SGHRS; CDR2 reads YFSETQ. V gave up 2 bases and J gave up 0 bases, with 2 bases separating them. The chain's CDR3 is CASSLTNTGELFF. CDR3 DNA: TGCGCCAGCAGCTTAACGAACACCGGGGAGCTGTTTTTT.

This clonotype was seen only once. The chain combines TRBV6-1 with TRBJ1-5; D uncertain. The V gene lost 6 bases and the J gene lost 0 bases, with 15 bases spanning the gap. The CDR3 extends over 16 amino acids. Looked up from germline, CDR1 is MNHNS and CDR2 is SASEGT. CDR3 coding DNA: TGTGCCAGCAGACCTTCCCCGATGAGTAGCAATCAGCCCCAGCATTTT. It yields the protein CASRPSPMSSNQPQHF.

The rearrangement links TRBV30 to TRBJ2-6; the D gene is possibly TRBD1 (6 bases). The length of the CDR3 is 14 residues. Per germline, CDR1 GTSNPN and CDR2 SVGIG (reference sequence). V was pared by 7 bases and J by 2 bases, with 12 bases between. The CDR3 coding sequence is TGTGCCTACACAGGGACCGCTGGGGCCAACGTCCTGACTTTC. Amino acid sequence: CAYTGTAGANVLTF. Filled out from reference TRBV30 and TRBJ2-6, the complete variable domain reads SQTIHQWPATLVQPVGSPLSLECTVEGTSNPNLYWYRQAAGRGLQLLFYSVGIGQISSEVPQNLSASRPQDRQFILSSKKLLLSDSGFYLCAYTGTAGANVLTFGAGSRLTVL.

J is TRBJ2-3 and V is TRBV25-1; possible D gene TRBD1, 6 bases. This CDR3 comprises 15 residues. The germline CDR1 and CDR2 sequences are MGHDK and SYGVNS. Deletions cut 6 bases from V and 7 bases from J, with 20 bases between. The CDR3 is CASSHTLQGANTQYF. In nucleotides, the CDR3 is TGTGCCAGCAGCCACACTCTACAGGGAGCAAATACGCAGTATTTT.

V gene TRBV2 combines with J gene TRBJ2-2; 10 bases are shared with TRBD2. Per the germline V gene, CDR1 is SNHLY and CDR2 is FYNNEI. The CDR3 is made up of 14 amino acids. Trimming removed 8 bases from V and 5 bases from J; junction bases left unmatched: 5. The DNA for the CDR3 is TGTGCCAGCCGGACTAGCGGAGGGACCGGGGAGCTGTTTTTT. Translated: CASRTSGGTGELFF.

This rearrangement joins TRBV11-2 to TRBJ1-6; D may be TRBD1 (5 bases). CDR3 size: 14 residues. V was cut by 5 bases and J by 6 bases, with 11 bases left in between. The germline V gene encodes CDR1 SGHAT and CDR2 FQNNGV. This CDR3 is CASSVRDGNSPLHF. As DNA, the CDR3 is TGTGCCAGCAGCGTCCGGGACGGTAATTCACCCCTCCACTTT. The full variable domain, its missing parts supplied by reference TRBV11-2 and TRBJ1-6, is EAGVAQSPRYKIIEKRQSVAFWCNPISGHATLYWYQQILGQGPKLLIQFQNNGVVDDSQLPKDRFSAERLKGVDSTLKIQPAKLEDSAVYLCASSVRDGNSPLHFGNGTRLTVT.